These 5 T cell receptor beta chains were sequenced from one sample in a study of shared clonotypes between healthy human individuals. Sequencing used immunoSEQ multiplex PCR; TCRdb keeps in-frame clones, though not all of them. The sample yields approximately 500,000 clones, over 60% seen once. Sequencing was carried out using PBMCs. All receptors come from a woman aged 40 to 50 in good health. Some clones in this sample may be carry-over from other donors' samples.

This clone appeared a single time. The chain couples TRBV9 to TRBJ2-7, with D tentatively TRBD1 (6 bases). V lost 0 bases, J lost 6 bases, and 13 bases lay in between. The CDR3 sequence is 14 residues long. Germline V lookup: CDR1 SGDLS, CDR2 YYNGEE. The CDR3 protein is CASSVGGGSAEQYF. The CDR3 nucleotides are TGTGCCAGCAGCGTAGGAGGGGGATCGGCCGAGCAGTACTTC.

The chain uses TRBV28 and TRBJ2-5; no definite D call. Germline assignment: CDR1 MDHEN and CDR2 SYDVKM. Trimming removed 3 bases from V and 4 bases from J, with 12 bases in between. The length of the CDR3 is 14 residues. CDR3 in amino acids: CASSFNTNLETQYF. CDR3 nucleotide sequence: TGTGCCAGCAGTTTCAACACCAATCTAGAGACCCAGTACTTC.

This clone was counted once. V and J are TRBV19 and TRBJ2-5; the match to TRBD2 covers 11 bases. V trimming: 3 bases; J trimming: 1 base; junction bases outside the gene matches: 1. The CDR3 covers 15 residues. Germline V gives CDR1 LNHDA, CDR2 SQIVND (reference sequence). CDR3 loop: CASSITSGSQETQYF. The CDR3 DNA sequence: TGTGCCAGTAGTATTACTAGCGGGAGCCAAGAGACCCAGTACTTC.

The V call is TRBV6-1, the J call TRBJ2-6; no firm D call. This CDR3 is built from 16 residues. V was shortened by 3 bases and J by 0 bases, with 9 bases between the two germline ends. Per germline, CDR1 MNHNS and CDR2 SASEGT. The CDR3 sequence: CASSEQVLSGANVLTF. The CDR3 DNA follows: TGTGCCAGCAGTGAGCAGGTTCTCTCTGGGGCCAACGTCCTGACTTTC.

The DNA of the CDR3 is TGCGCCAGCAGCACCACCGGGCGTATGGAGGAAAAACTGTTTTTT. Its protein product is CASSTTGRMEEKLFF. The V call is TRBV5-1, the J call TRBJ1-4; the D is unclear. The CDR3 totals 15 residues. Germline CDR1 is SGHRS and CDR2 is YFSETQ. V lost 4 bases, J lost 8 bases, and 18 bases lay in between.